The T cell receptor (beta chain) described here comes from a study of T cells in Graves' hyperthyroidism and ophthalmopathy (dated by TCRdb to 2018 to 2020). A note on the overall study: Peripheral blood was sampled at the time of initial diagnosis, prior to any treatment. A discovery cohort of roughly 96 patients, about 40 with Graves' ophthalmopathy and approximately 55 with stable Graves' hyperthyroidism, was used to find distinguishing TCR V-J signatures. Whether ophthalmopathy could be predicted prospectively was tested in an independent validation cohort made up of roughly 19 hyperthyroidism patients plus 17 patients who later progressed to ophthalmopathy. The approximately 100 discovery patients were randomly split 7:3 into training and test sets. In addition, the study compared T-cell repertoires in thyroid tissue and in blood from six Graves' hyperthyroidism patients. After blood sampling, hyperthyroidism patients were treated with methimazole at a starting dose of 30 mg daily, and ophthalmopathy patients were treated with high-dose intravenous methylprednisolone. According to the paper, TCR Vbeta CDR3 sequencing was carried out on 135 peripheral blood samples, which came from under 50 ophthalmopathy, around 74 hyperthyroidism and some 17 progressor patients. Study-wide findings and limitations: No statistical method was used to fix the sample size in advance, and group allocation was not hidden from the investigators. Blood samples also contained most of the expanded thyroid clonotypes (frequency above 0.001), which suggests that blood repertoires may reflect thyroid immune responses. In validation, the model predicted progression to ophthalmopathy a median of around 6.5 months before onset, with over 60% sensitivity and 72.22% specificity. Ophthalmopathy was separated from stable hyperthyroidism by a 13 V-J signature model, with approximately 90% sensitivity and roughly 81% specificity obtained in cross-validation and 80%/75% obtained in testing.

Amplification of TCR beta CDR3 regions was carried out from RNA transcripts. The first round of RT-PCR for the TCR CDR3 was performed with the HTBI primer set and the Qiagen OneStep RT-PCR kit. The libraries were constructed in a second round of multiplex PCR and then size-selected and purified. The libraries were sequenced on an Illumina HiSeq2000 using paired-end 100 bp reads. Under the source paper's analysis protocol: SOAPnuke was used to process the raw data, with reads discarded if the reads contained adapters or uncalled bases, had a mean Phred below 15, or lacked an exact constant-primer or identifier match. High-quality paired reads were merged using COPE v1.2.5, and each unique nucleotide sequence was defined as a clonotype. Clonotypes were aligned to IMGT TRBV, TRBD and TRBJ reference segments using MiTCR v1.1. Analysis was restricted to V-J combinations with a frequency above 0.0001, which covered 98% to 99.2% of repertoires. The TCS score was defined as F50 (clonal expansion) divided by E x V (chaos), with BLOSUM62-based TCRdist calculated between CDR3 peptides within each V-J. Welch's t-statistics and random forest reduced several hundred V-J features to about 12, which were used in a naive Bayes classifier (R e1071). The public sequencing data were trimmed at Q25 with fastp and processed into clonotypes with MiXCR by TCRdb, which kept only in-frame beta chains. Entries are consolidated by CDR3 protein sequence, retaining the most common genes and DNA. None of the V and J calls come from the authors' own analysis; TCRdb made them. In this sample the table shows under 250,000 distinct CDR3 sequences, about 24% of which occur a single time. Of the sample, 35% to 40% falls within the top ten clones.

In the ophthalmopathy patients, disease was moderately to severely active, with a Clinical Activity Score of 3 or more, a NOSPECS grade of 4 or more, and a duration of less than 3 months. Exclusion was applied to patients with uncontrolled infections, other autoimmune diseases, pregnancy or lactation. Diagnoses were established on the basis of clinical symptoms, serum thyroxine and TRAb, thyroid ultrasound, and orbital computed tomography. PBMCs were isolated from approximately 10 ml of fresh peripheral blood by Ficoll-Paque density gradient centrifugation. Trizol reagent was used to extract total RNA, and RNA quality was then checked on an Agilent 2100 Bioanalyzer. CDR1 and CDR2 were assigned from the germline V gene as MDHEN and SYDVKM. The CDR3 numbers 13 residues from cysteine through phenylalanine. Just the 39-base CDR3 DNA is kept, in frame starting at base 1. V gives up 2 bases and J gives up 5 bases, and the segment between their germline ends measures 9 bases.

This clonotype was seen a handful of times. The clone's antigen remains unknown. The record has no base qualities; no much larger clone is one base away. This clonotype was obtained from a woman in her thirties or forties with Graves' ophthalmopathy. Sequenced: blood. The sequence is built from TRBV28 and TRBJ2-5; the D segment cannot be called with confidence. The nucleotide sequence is TGTGCCAGCAGTTTAGTTCCCTTTGAGACCCAGTACTTC. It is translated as CASSLVPFETQYF. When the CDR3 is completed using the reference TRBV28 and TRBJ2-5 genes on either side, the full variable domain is DVKVTQSSRYLVKRTGEKVFLECVQDMDHENMFWYRQDPGLGLRLIYFSYDVKMKEKGDIPEGYSVSREKKERFSLILESASTNQTSMYLCASSLVPFETQYFGPGTRLLVL.